This T cell receptor (beta chain) was recovered during a study of human T cells and chemical hapten exposure. How the authors handled the data: Sample-level TCR yields exhibited a median of around 100,000, with a range of roughly 20,000 to 750,000. TCRdb reprocessed the RACE reads via MiXCR and lists one record per CDR3 protein. TCRdb, not the original authors, processed these V and J calls. The sample gives tens of thousands of distinct CDR3 sequences, roughly 10% of which show up once; roughly 9% is in the top ten. This clonotype was found once. Germline assignment: CDR1 MGHDK and CDR2 SYGVNS. The CDR3 runs 16 residues. The V end was cut by 4 bases, the J end by 7 bases, with 23 bases between. Time point reported: pre-sensitization, week 0. Treatment: therapeutic diphenylcyclopropenone sensitization with weekly scalp DPC. The authors' total RNA extraction used unfractionated whole blood.

The rearrangement joins TRBV25-1 to TRBJ2-7; D might be TRBD2 (5 bases). The starting material was whole blood, obtained in connection with sensitization to the hapten diphenylcyclopropenone (DPC). This sequence was found in a woman aged 25 to 39 with alopecia areata. Some clones in this sample may be carry-over from other donors' samples. The CDR3 sequence is CASSGPREGRRIEQYF. CDR3 DNA sequence: TGTGCCAGCAGTGGCCCCCGCGAGGGTAGGCGGATTGAGCAGTACTTC.